This T cell receptor beta chain was found in a study of T cell responses to AZD1222 COVID-19 vaccine. V was cut by 0 bases and J by 2 bases, with 29 bases left in between. The CDR3 is made up of 21 amino acids. Sequencing was performed with immunoSEQ multiplex PCR; in TCRdb, only in-frame clones are kept and a portion is missing. The sample includes approximately 260,000 clones, 90% to 95% of them seen just once. The chain uses TRBV23-1 and TRBJ2-7, with D perhaps TRBD2 (6 bases). TRBV23-1 is an ORF, with its function uncertain. The receptor comes from an adult in good health. The sequences come from peripheral blood, collected on day 0 of AZD1222 vaccination. CDR3 sequence (DNA): TGCGCCAGCAGTCAATCGGGGGACCGTAATTGCCTCCTAGCGTGTCCCTACGAGCAGTACTTC. Encoded protein: CASSQSGDRNCLLACPYEQYF.